This TCR beta chain is from a study of cytomegalovirus exposure and HLA in healthy donors. V lost 5 bases, J lost 4 bases, and 11 bases stayed unmatched. This CDR3 contains 15 residues. The V gene's germline CDR1 is SGHDT and CDR2 YYEEEE. On this clone itself: Its antigen is undetermined.

Measured with immunoSEQ multiplex PCR; TCRdb has only the in-frame clones, and not every one. The top ten hold around 2.3% of the sample, which has roughly 60,000 clones, over 90% seen once. General study results and limits: There were 150 to 200 TCR beta chains listed as cytomegalovirus-associated. Among TCR sequences, most were rare, though some public TCRs appeared in many donors.

This chain joins TRBV5-6 and TRBJ2-7; 8 bases are shared with TRBD1. The material sequenced was PBMCs. This clonotype was obtained from a man between 18 and 35 years old in good health and CMV-seronegative. The CDR3, as DNA: TGTGCCAGCAGGGCTTGGGGACAGGTACGTTACGAGCAGTACTTC. Translation: CASRAWGQVRYEQYF.